A selection of T cell receptor beta chains follows, all from one sample in a study of STAT3 mutations in large granular lymphocyte leukemia. The assay was immunoSEQ multiplex PCR, and TCRdb's table has in-frame clones only and misses some. The sample holds 30,000 to 45,000 clones; around nine tenths are singletons and the top ten take 0.4% to 0.55%. Sequencing was carried out using PBMCs. The receptors were gathered from a human donor with T large granular lymphocyte leukemia. Some clones in this sample may be carry-over from other donors' samples. The CDR3 runs from the conserved cysteine through the conserved F or W. A D gene is named only where the DNA matches it firmly. Some rows mark clone size as missing; the rest say once, few, many or name a class of expanded clone.

J gene,V gene,D gene,clone size,CDR3 DNA,CDR3 protein
TRBJ1-5,TRBV28,TRBD1,-,TGTGCCAGCAGTGGATACGACAGGGGCTGGAATCAGCCCCAGCATTTT,CASSGYDRGWNQPQHF
TRBJ1-5,TRBV15,-,once,TGTGCCACCAGCGTGGACCCTAATCAGCCCCAGCATTTT,CATSVDPNQPQHF
TRBJ1-3,TRBV2,TRBD1,-,TGTGCCAGCAGTGGATCGACAGGGGGAAACACCATATATTTT,CASSGSTGGNTIYF
TRBJ1-2,TRBV25-1,-,once,TGTGCCAGCAGTGATCGATGGGCGTCGGGTGGCTACACCTTC,CASSDRWASGGYTF
TRBJ1-2,TRBV18,-,-,TGTGCCAGCTCACCAGCAGGCGAAGGCTATGGCTACACCTTC,CASSPAGEGYGYTF
TRBJ1-1,TRBV4-3,-,once,TGCGCCAGCAGCCAAGTGGGCTTAGTAGGCGTCATTTTT,CASSQVGLVGVIF
TRBJ2-2,TRBV6-5,-,-,TGTGCCAGCAGTTACTTTGGATCCTCTAACACCGGGGAGCTGTTTTTT,CASSYFGSSNTGELFF
TRBJ1-2,TRBV7-2,TRBD1,-,TGTGCCAGCAGCGACAGGGGAAGGGGCTACACCTTC,CASSDRGRGYTF
TRBJ1-1,TRBV11-2,-,-,TGTGCCAGTCACCTAACCTCTTATACTGAAGCTTTCTTT,CASHLTSYTEAFF
TRBJ1-2,TRBV7-2,TRBD1,few,TGTGCCAGCAGTCCGACAGGGGGCTCTGGCTACACCTTC,CASSPTGGSGYTF
TRBJ1-2,TRBV5-1,TRBD1,few,TGCGCCACCAGGATCGGGGGACAGGGCTACACCTTC,CATRIGGQGYTF
TRBJ1-3,TRBV5-1,-,-,TGCGCCAGCACCAACGAGGGGGACACCATATATTTT,CASTNEGDTIYF
TRBJ1-3,TRBV30,-,-,TGTGCCTGGAGTCCCCCGGGACTCACGAACACCATATATTTT,CAWSPPGLTNTIYF
TRBJ2-3,TRBV2,TRBD2,-,TGTGCCAGTCTTCGGAGCGGGGGGCCGGGGGATACGCAGTATTTT,CASLRSGGPGDTQYF
TRBJ2-2,TRBV27,-,few,TGTGCCAGTCTACAGGGTGGGAACACCGGGGAGCTGTTTTTT,CASLQGGNTGELFF
TRBJ2-5,TRBV5-4,-,-,TGTGCCAGCAGCTTGGGAGGGAGGGAGACCCAGTACTTC,CASSLGGRETQYF
TRBJ1-3,TRBV18,-,-,TGTGCCAGCTCACCACCGGGAGGTCGCCGAAACACCATATATTTT,CASSPPGGRRNTIYF
TRBJ1-5,TRBV28,-,-,TGTGCCAGCAAGGAGAGCAATCAGCCCCAGCATTTT,CASKESNQPQHF
TRBJ1-6,TRBV5-1,-,-,TGCGCCAGCAGCTTGGTGACACCGACTAATTCACCCCTCCACTTT,CASSLVTPTNSPLHF
TRBJ1-2,TRBV6-5,-,-,TGTGCCAGCAGTTACTTCCAATACACCTTC,CASSYFQYTF
TRBJ2-5,TRBV5-4,TRBD1,-,TGTGCCAGCAGCTTGGGACAGGGGGTACAGACCCAGTACTTC,CASSLGQGVQTQYF
TRBJ2-5,TRBV7-2,-,-,TGTGCCAGCAGCTTGGGTGGGTCCGGATCAGAGACCCAGTACTTC,CASSLGGSGSETQYF
TRBJ2-1,TRBV4-3,-,-,TGCGCCAGCAGCCAAGGGGGGGGCAGGGATGAGCAGTTCTTC,CASSQGGGRDEQFF
TRBJ2-1,TRBV9,-,-,TGTGCCAGCAGCGTAGGGCTAGGGGGCTACAATGAGCAGTTCTTC,CASSVGLGGYNEQFF
TRBJ2-2,TRBV14,TRBD1,-,TGTGCCAGCAGCCAAGGGGGACAGGGGTTGCCCGGGGAGCTGTTTTTT,CASSQGGQGLPGELFF
TRBJ1-2,TRBV30,TRBD1,-,TGTGCCTGGAGTGTACTCGGCAGGGGGCAGGGAAGGGATGGCTACACCTTC,CAWSVLGRGQGRDGYTF
TRBJ2-5,TRBV5-1,-,-,TGCGCCAGCAGCTTGGCGGGACGCAACCAAGAGACCCAGTACTTC,CASSLAGRNQETQYF
TRBJ2-5,TRBV5-1,-,-,TGCGCCAGCAGCTTGGGGCGGGAAGAGACCCAGTACTTC,CASSLGREETQYF
TRBJ1-1,TRBV28,TRBD1,-,TGTGCCAGCAGTTTACAGGGGGCCGGCACTGAAGCTTTCTTT,CASSLQGAGTEAFF
TRBJ1-3,TRBV5-1,-,-,TGCGCCAGCAGCCGGGACAACCACCCCATATATTTT,CASSRDNHPIYF
TRBJ1-1,TRBV7-9,TRBD1,once,TGTGCCAGCAGCTTTGAGGGGGCCGATGTAACTTTCTTT,CASSFEGADVTFF
TRBJ1-2,TRBV5-1,-,-,TGCGCCAGCAGCCGGGACCGAGGGGGCTACACCTTC,CASSRDRGGYTF
TRBJ1-2,TRBV6-5,-,-,TGTGCCAGCAGTTATGGTCAAAATGGCTACACCTTC,CASSYGQNGYTF
TRBJ1-2,TRBV5-1,-,few,TGCGCCAGCAGCTTATCGGATAACTATGGCTACACCTTC,CASSLSDNYGYTF
TRBJ1-6,TRBV7-2,-,-,TGTGCCAGCATTCCTAGGGGGGGGGCAGGGAATTCACCCCTCCACTTT,CASIPRGGAGNSPLHF
TRBJ2-7,TRBV11-2,-,-,TGTGCCAGCAGCCCCCCCCGGAGCTACGAGCAGTACTTC,CASSPPRSYEQYF
TRBJ1-5,TRBV30,TRBD1,-,TGTGCCTCGGGACAGAATAGCAATCAGCCCCAGCATTTT,CASGQNSNQPQHF
TRBJ1-1,TRBV11-2,-,few,TGTGCCAGCAGCTCAGTCGCAGGAAACACTGAAGCTTTCTTT,CASSSVAGNTEAFF
TRBJ2-4,TRBV5-4,TRBD1,-,TGTGCCAGCAGCACGGGACAGCTAGCCAAAAACATTCAGTACTTC,CASSTGQLAKNIQYF
TRBJ2-7,TRBV7-9,-,-,TGTGCCAGCAGCAAAACCGACATAACCGCCTCCTACGAGCAGTACTTC,CASSKTDITASYEQYF
TRBJ2-1,TRBV4-2,-,-,TGTGCCAGCAGCCAAGATATCGGTGAGCAGTTCTTC,CASSQDIGEQFF
TRBJ1-1,TRBV18,-,-,TGTGCCAGCTCACCGACCCGGTTTGACACTGAAGCTTTCTTT,CASSPTRFDTEAFF
TRBJ2-7,TRBV4-1,TRBD2,-,TGCGCCAGCAGCCAAGCCCGCGGGGGGGCGGGAGTATACTACGAGCAGTACTTC,CASSQARGGAGVYYEQYF
TRBJ2-3,TRBV5-1,TRBD2,-,TGCGCCAGCAGCAGTCTAGCGGGGGGCGTCACAGATACGCAGTATTTT,CASSSLAGGVTDTQYF
TRBJ1-6,TRBV5-1,TRBD1,-,TGCGCCAGCAGCTTGGGGACAGGGAATTCACCCCTCCACTTT,CASSLGTGNSPLHF
TRBJ1-2,TRBV6-5,-,-,TGTGCCAGCAGTTATCTCAACAGGGCTGGCTACACCTTC,CASSYLNRAGYTF
TRBJ2-3,TRBV5-1,-,-,TGCGCCAGCAGTCTCACTAGCACAGATACGCAGTATTTT,CASSLTSTDTQYF
TRBJ1-1,TRBV5-8,-,-,TGTGCCAGCAGCTTGGGGGGGGGCCTGGGGAACACTGAAGCTTTCTTT,CASSLGGGLGNTEAFF
TRBJ2-7,TRBV6-5,TRBD1,-,TGTGCCAGCAGCAGAACAGGGGCGCCCTCCTACGAGCAGTACTTC,CASSRTGAPSYEQYF
TRBJ1-2,TRBV5-4,-,-,TGTGCCAGCAGCTTGGGAGGGGCGGTCTATGGCTACACCTTC,CASSLGGAVYGYTF
TRBJ2-1,TRBV4-1,-,-,TGCGCCAGCAGCCAAGTGGGCGCCGGCAATGAGCAGTTCTTC,CASSQVGAGNEQFF
TRBJ1-1,TRBV6-6,-,-,TGTGCCAGCAGGTTACCGGGACATCTGTTAGACACTGAAGCTTTCTTT,CASRLPGHLLDTEAFF
TRBJ2-7,TRBV5-1,TRBD1,once,TGCGCCAGCAGCAGGACCGGGACAGGGTTCTCCTACGAGCAGTACTTC,CASSRTGTGFSYEQYF
TRBJ1-6,TRBV6-5,-,-,TGTGCCAGCAGCCCTGCACCCGTTAATTCACCCCTCCACTTT,CASSPAPVNSPLHF
TRBJ1-2,TRBV5-1,-,-,TGCGCCAGCACGACGGGGAGGGAAGGCTACACCTTC,CASTTGREGYTF
TRBJ1-3,TRBV7-2,-,few,TGTGCCAGCAGCTTAAGCATTCAAACTGGAAACACCATATATTTT,CASSLSIQTGNTIYF
TRBJ2-7,TRBV9,TRBD2,once,TGTGCCAGCAGCGAAAGGAGCGGGAGCTACGAGCAGTACTTC,CASSERSGSYEQYF
TRBJ2-2,TRBV7-9,TRBD1,-,TGTGCCTCTTCAACGACAGGGGGCCTTAACGGGGAGCTGTTTTTT,CASSTTGGLNGELFF
TRBJ2-2,TRBV6-5,-,-,TGTGCCAGCAGGGCTCTACTGGGGAATGCCGGGGAGCTGTTTTTT,CASRALLGNAGELFF
TRBJ2-5,TRBV7-8,TRBD2,-,TGTGCCAGCAGCAAAGTTCGCCCCGGACTAGCGGGGGCCGGTGTCCAAGAGACCCAGTACTTC,CASSKVRPGLAGAGVQETQYF